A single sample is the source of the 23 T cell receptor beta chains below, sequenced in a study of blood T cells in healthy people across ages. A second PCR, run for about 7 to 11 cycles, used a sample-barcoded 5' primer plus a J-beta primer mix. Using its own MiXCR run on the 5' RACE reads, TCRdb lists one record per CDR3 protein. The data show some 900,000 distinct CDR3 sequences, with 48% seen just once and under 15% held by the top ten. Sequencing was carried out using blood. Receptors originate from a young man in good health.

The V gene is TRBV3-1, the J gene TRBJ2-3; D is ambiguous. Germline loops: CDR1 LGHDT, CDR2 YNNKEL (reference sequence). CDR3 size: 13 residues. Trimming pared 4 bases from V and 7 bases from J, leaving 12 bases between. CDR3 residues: CASSPATQNTQYF. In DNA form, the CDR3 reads TGTGCCAGCAGCCCGGCGACACAGAATACGCAGTATTTT.

CDR3 DNA sequence: TGCAGTGCTTCAATTTTGGACAGGGAGGATGGCTACACCTTC. It specifies CSASILDREDGYTF. The chain is built from TRBV20-1 and TRBJ1-2, with TRBD1 identical over 8 bases. CDR3 size: 14 residues. The germline gives CDR1 DFQATT, CDR2 SNEGSKA (reference sequence). The V and J ends lost 5 bases and 6 bases, in that order; junction bases with no gene match: 11.

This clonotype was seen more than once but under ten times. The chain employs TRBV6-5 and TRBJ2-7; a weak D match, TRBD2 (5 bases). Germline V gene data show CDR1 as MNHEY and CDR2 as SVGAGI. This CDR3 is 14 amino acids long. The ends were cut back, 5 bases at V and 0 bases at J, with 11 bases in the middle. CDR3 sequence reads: CASSTDWSSYEQYF. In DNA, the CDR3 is TGTGCCAGCAGTACGGACTGGAGCTCCTACGAGCAGTACTTC.

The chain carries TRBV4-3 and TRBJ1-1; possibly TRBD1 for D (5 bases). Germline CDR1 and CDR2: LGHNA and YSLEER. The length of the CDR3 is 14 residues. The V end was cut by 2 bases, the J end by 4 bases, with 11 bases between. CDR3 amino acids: CASSQPGESTEAFF. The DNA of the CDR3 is TGCGCCAGCAGCCAACCGGGGGAGAGCACTGAAGCTTTCTTT.

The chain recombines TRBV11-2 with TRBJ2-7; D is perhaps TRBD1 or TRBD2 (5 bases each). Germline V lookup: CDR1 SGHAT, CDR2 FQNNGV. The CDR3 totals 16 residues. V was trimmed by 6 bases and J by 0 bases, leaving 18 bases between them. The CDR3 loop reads CASSNSGARVSYEQYF. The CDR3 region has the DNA TGTGCCAGCAGTAATTCCGGGGCACGAGTCTCCTACGAGCAGTACTTC.

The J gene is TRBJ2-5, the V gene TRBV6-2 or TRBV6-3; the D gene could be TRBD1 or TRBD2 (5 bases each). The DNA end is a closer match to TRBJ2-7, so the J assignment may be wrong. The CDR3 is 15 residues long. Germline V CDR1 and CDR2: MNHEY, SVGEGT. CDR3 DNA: TGTGCCAGCAGCCCCCTTCGGGGCGCCATGGACGAGCAGTACTTC. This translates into CASSPLRGAMDEQYF.

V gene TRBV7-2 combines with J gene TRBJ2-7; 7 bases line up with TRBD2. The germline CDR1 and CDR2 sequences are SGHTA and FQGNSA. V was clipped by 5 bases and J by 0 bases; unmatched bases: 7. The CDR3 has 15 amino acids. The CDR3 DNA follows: TGTGCCAGCAGCCAGAGGGCTAGCGGCTCCTACGAGCAGTACTTC. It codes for CASSQRASGSYEQYF.

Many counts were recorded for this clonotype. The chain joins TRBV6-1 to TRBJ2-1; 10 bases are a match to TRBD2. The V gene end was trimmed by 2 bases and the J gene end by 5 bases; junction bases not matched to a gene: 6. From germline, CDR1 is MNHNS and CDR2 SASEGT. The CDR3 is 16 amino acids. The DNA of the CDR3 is TGTGCCAGCAGTGAACTAGCGGGGGATCCCAACAATGAGCAGTTCTTC. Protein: CASSELAGDPNNEQFF.

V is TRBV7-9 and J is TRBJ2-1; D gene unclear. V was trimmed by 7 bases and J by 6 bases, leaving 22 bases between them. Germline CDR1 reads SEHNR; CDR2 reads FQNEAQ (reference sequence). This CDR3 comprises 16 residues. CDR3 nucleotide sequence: TGTGCCAGCAACAAGGGTAGCCATCTGGGATCCAATGAGCAGTTCTTC. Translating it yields CASNKGSHLGSNEQFF. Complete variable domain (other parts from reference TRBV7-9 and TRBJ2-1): DTGVSQNPRHKITKRGQNVTFRCDPISEHNRLYWYRQTLGQGPEFLTYFQNEAQLEKSRLLSDRFSAERPKGSFSTLEIQRTEQGDSAMYLCASNKGSHLGSNEQFFGPGTRLTVL.

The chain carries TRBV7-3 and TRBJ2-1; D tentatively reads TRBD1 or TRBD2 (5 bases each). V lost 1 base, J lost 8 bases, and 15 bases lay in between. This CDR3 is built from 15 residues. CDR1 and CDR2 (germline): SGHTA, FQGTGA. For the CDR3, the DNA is TGTGCCAGCAGCTTAATTTCGGGACCGGGATATGAGCAGTTCTTC. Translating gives CASSLISGPGYEQFF.

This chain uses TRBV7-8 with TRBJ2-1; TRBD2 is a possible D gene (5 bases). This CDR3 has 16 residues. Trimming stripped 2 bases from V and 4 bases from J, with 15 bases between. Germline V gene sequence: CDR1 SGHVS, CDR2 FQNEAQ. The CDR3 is CASSLFPDGGYNEQFF. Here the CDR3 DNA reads TGTGCCAGCAGCTTATTCCCGGACGGAGGTTACAATGAGCAGTTCTTC.

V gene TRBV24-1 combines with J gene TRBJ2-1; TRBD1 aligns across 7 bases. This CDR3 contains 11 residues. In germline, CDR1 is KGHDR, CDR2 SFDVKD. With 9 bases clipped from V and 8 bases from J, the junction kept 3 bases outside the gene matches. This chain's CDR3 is CATGTAYEQFF. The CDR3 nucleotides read TGTGCCACCGGGACAGCTTATGAGCAGTTCTTC.

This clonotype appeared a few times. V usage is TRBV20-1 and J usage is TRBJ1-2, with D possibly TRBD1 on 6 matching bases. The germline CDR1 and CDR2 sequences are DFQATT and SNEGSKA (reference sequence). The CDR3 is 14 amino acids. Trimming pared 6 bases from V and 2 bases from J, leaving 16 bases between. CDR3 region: CSAPTQGLNYGYTF. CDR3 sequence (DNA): TGCAGTGCGCCAACCCAGGGGTTGAACTATGGCTACACCTTC.

CDR3 bases: TGTGCCAGCAGCAAGACAGGAGCCAAAAACATTCAGTACTTC. The encoded protein is CASSKTGAKNIQYF. J is TRBJ2-4 and V is TRBV7-2; TRBD1 is a possible D gene (6 bases). Germline lookup yields CDR1 SGHTA and CDR2 FQGNSA. This CDR3 has 14 amino acids. V was trimmed by 5 bases and J by 0 bases, leaving 8 bases between them.

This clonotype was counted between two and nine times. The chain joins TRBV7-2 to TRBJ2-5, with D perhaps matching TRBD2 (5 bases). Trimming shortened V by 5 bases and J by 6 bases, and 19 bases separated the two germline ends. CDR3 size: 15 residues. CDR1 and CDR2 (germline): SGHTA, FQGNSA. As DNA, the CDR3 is TGTGCCAGCAGCCTTTCTCGGCAGGAGGTGAAGACCCAGTACTTC. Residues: CASSLSRQEVKTQYF. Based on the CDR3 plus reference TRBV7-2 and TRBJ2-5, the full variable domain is GAGVSQSPSNKVTEKGKDVELRCDPISGHTALYWYRQSLGQGLEFLIYFQGNSAPDKSGLPSDRFSAERTGGSVSTLTIQRTQQEDSAVYLCASSLSRQEVKTQYFGPGTRLLVL.

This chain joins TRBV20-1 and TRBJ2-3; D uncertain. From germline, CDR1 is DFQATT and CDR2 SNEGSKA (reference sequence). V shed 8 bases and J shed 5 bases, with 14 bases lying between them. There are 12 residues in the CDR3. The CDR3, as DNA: TGCAGTCCCCGGGTTGGCAGAGATACGCAGTATTTT. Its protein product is CSPRVGRDTQYF.

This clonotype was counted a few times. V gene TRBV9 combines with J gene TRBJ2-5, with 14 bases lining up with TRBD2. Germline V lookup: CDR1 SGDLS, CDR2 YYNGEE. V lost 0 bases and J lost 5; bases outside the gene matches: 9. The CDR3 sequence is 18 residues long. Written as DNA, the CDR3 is TGTGCCAGCAGCGTAGCAGGACTAGCGGGGGGCCTACGGGAGACCCAGTACTTC. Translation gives CASSVAGLAGGLRETQYF.

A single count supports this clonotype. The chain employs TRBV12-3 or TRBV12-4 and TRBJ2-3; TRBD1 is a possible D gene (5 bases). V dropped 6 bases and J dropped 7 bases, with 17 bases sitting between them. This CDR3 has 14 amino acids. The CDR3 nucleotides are TGTGCCAGCAGGGACAACCTGGGCGGATATACGCAGTATTTT. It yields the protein CASRDNLGGYTQYF.

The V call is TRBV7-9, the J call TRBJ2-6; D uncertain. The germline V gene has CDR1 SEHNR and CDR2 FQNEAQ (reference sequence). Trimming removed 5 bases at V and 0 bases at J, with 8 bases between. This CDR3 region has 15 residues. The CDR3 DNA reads TGTGCCAGCAGCCATGGATCCTCTGGGGCCAACGTCCTGACTTTC. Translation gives CASSHGSSGANVLTF.

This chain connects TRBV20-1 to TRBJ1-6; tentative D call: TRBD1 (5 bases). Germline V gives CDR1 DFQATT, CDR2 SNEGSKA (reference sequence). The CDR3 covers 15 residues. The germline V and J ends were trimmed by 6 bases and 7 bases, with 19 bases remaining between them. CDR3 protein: CSANKGRSMNSPLHF. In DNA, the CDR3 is TGCAGTGCCAACAAGGGGCGCTCAATGAATTCACCCCTCCACTTT.

CDR3 coding DNA: TGTGCCAGCACTCCCTTTGGAGGGTGGGGAGGCGAGCAGTACTTC. Its translation is CASTPFGGWGGEQYF. The chain is built from TRBV28 and TRBJ2-4; D might be TRBD2 (6 bases). The J call may not be correct, given that the DNA end is closer to TRBJ2-7. Germline assignment: CDR1 MDHEN and CDR2 SYDVKM. The CDR3 sequence is 15 residues long.

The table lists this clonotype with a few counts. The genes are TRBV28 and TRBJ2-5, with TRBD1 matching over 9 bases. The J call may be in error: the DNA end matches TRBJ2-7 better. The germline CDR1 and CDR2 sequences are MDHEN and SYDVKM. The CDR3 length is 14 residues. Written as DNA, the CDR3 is TGTGCCAGCAGTTTCGGGACAGGGATCGACGAGCAGTACTTC. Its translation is CASSFGTGIDEQYF.

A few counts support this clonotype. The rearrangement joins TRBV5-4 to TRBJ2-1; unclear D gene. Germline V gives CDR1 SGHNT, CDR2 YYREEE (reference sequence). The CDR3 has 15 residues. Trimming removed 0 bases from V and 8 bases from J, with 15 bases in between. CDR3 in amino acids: CASSLGLSTIDEQFF. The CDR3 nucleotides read TGTGCCAGCAGCTTGGGGCTATCGACAATAGATGAGCAGTTCTTC.